Here is one T cell receptor (beta chain) with its context. This entry belongs to a study of T cells expressing NK-cell markers. After re-calling the 5' RACE reads, TCRdb lists one entry per CDR3 protein, DNA absent. The sample features about 460,000 distinct CDR3 sequences, with almost 1.5% in its top ten. The germline gives CDR1 MGHRA, CDR2 YSYEKL. The CDR3 extends over 17 amino acids. This TCR derives from a woman between 45 and 65 years old in good health. Sequences were obtained from blood T cells: a sorted CD56 or NKG2C T cell subset, CD4+ or CD8+ T cells, or bulk PBMC T cells (not recorded which). The chain has TRBV4-1 and TRBJ1-3. The CDR3 loop reads CASSGRAVGPSGNTIYF.